This T cell receptor (beta chain) was retrieved from a study of cytomegalovirus exposure and HLA in healthy donors. Study background: Earlier sequencing of about 200 million T cells yielded approximately 120 million unique TCR beta sequences.

With respect to this clone: What it recognizes is unknown.

It was with 60 Vbeta and 13 Jbeta primers that the PCR ran. Generated by immunoSEQ multiplex PCR, the TCRdb table keeps only in-frame clones and is missing some. This table has fewer than 150,000 clones, 60% to 80% appearing once. Study-wide findings and caveats: From TCR beta sequences, most subjects' HLA-A and HLA-B alleles were reportedly predicted accurately. Association of a missense DCLRE1C variant with TCR beta V- and J-gene trimming was reported in a later analysis. Most observed TCR sequences were rare, whereas some public TCRs were detected in many donors.

The sequenced material came from PBMCs. This TCR was sampled from a man aged 25 to 45 in good health and CMV-seronegative.

The CDR3 nucleotides read TGCGCCAGCAGCTCGGAAGGGGGCCGAACCCTCACAGATACGCAGTATTTT. Its translation: CASSSEGGRTLTDTQYF. The rearrangement uses TRBV5-1 and TRBJ2-3; 7 nucleotides align to TRBD1. CDR3 length: 17 residues. The germline gives CDR1 SGHRS, CDR2 YFSETQ. V gave up 3 bases and J gave up 2 bases; unmatched junction bases: 12.